The 12 T cell receptor beta chains in this list originate from one sample, sequenced in a study of post-analysis software for immune sequencing data. The study's findings and limits: Five or six TRBV segments, TRBV5-6, TRBV5-1 and TRBV20-1 among them, were found more frequent in patients than controls.

cDNA libraries of TCR beta carried unique molecular identifiers. TCRdb passed the PCR reads through MiXCR, listing each CDR3 protein once. The sample yields 820,000 or so distinct CDR3 sequences, roughly 58% seen once. For these TCRs, the target antigens are not known. Sequences were obtained from blood. Receptors were obtained from a girl between 10 and 17 years old with multiple sclerosis.

The V call is TRBV7-9, the J call TRBJ2-7; tentative D call: TRBD1 (6 bases). There are 17 residues in the CDR3. CDR1 and CDR2 from the germline V gene are SEHNR and FQNEAQ (reference sequence). V was shortened by 4 bases and J by 3 bases, with 22 bases between the two germline ends. CDR3 amino acids: CASSSTSETGDLYEQYF. DNA of the CDR3: TGTGCCAGCAGCTCCACCAGTGAGACAGGAGACCTCTACGAGCAGTACTTC.

This chain joins TRBV29-1 and TRBJ1-5; 9 bases agree with TRBD1. Germline V gene data show CDR1 as SQVTM and CDR2 as ANQGSEA. Trimming at V came to 6 bases and at J to 11 bases, leaving 17 bases not matched to a gene. CDR3 length: 15 residues. CDR3 sequence: CSVLAARTGESAQHF. The DNA for the CDR3 is TGCAGCGTCCTAGCTGCTAGGACAGGGGAATCAGCCCAGCATTTT.

V and J are TRBV5-1 and TRBJ2-5, with D possibly matching TRBD1 (5 bases). Germline CDR1 reads SGHRS; CDR2 reads YFSETQ. Trimming took 0 bases from V and 1 from J, leaving 16 bases between them. This CDR3 region has 17 residues. The CDR3 loop reads CASSLAVTTALQETQYF. The CDR3 coding sequence is TGCGCCAGCAGCTTGGCCGTAACGACAGCCCTCCAAGAGACCCAGTACTTC. Using reference TRBV5-1 and TRBJ2-5 for the parts outside the CDR3, the full variable domain is KAGVTQTPRYLIKTRGQQVTLSCSPISGHRSVSWYQQTPGQGLQFLFEYFSETQRNKGNFPGRFSGRQFSNSRSEMNVSTLELGDSALYLCASSLAVTTALQETQYFGPGTRLLVL.

A word on this clonotype: The junction departs from germline at one end; a sequencing error may be responsible. The V gene is TRBV4-1, the J gene TRBJ1-2; 7 bases are shared with TRBD1. This CDR3 has 15 residues. Per germline, CDR1 MGHRA and CDR2 YSYEKL. CDR3 region: CASSQEGTVNYDYTF. CDR3 DNA sequence: TGCGCCAGCAGCCAAGAGGGGACAGTTAACTATGACTACACCTTC.

Only one count was recorded for this clonotype. The chain couples TRBV20-1 to TRBJ2-3; 7 positions agree with TRBD1. CDR1 and CDR2 (germline): DFQATT, SNEGSKA (reference sequence). CDR3 length: 12 amino acids. Trimming took 8 bases from V and 3 from J; bases not matched to a gene: 5. CDR3 DNA sequence: TGCAGTCTAAAACAGGGGACAGATACGCAGTATTTT. Protein sequence: CSLKQGTDTQYF.

The chain links TRBV7-6 to TRBJ1-4; the D is unclear. CDR1 is SGHVS, CDR2 FNYEAQ, per germline. V gave up 1 base and J gave up 0 bases, with 9 bases separating them. The CDR3 length is 16 residues. In DNA form, the CDR3 reads TGTGCCAGCAGCTTAGGGTCCATCGCAACTAATGAAAAACTGTTTTTT. It specifies CASSLGSIATNEKLFF.

The V call is TRBV29-1, the J call TRBJ1-1; D call uncertain. The CDR3 runs 12 residues. Trimming left V 4 bases short and J 3 bases short, with 9 bases between. CDR1 SQVTM and CDR2 ANQGSEA come from the germline V gene. In nucleotides, the CDR3 is TGCAGCGTTGTCCTGGTGGACACTGAAGCTTTCTTT. Protein: CSVVLVDTEAFF.

The rearrangement links TRBV25-1 to TRBJ2-7; 8 nucleotides line up with TRBD1. The closer fit of TRBJ2-5 to the DNA end suggests the J call may be wrong. Germline V gene data show CDR1 as MGHDK and CDR2 as SYGVNS. The CDR3 totals 14 residues. Here the CDR3 reads CASSDGQGRETQYF. Written as DNA, the CDR3 is TGTGCCAGCAGCGACGGACAGGGTAGGGAGACCCAGTACTTC.

This clonotype was seen a few times. The J gene is TRBJ2-7, the V gene TRBV7-3; 8 bases line up with TRBD1. The CDR3 has 14 amino acids. The junction had 12 bases not matched to a gene; V was cut back by 4 bases and J by 10 bases. Germline CDR1 is SGHTA and CDR2 is FQGTGA. CDR3: CASSSDRGSPRQYF. The CDR3 nucleotides read TGTGCCAGCAGCTCCGACAGGGGATCACCGAGACAGTACTTC.

The gene calls are TRBV5-1 and TRBJ2-3, with D perhaps TRBD1 or TRBD2 (7 bases each). Germline CDR1 and CDR2: SGHRS and YFSETQ. Trimming took off 3 bases at V and 1 base at J, with 18 bases between the two ends. The CDR3 is made up of 17 amino acids. The CDR3, as DNA: TGCGCCAGCAGCTGGAGGGACAGCGGGGACGGCACAGATACGCAGTATTTT. Its translation is CASSWRDSGDGTDTQYF.

The DNA of the CDR3 is TGTGCCAGCAGCAGAATCGGGACAGGGGAAGAGACCCAGTACTTC. This encodes CASSRIGTGEETQYF. V gene TRBV9 combines with J gene TRBJ2-5, with 10 nucleotides matching TRBD1. The V gene end was trimmed by 4 bases and the J gene end by 3 bases; junction bases not matched to a gene: 6. CDR1 is SGDLS and CDR2 is YYNGEE in the germline V gene. This CDR3 is 15 amino acids long.

The rearrangement links TRBV10-3 to TRBJ1-2; 8 nucleotides align to TRBD1. The CDR3 has 14 residues. CDR1 is ENHRY, CDR2 SYGVKD, per germline. The J segment lost 4 bases and the V segment lost 3 bases, leaving 4 bases of the junction unmatched. CDR3 nucleotide sequence: TGTGCCATCAGTGACGGGACAGGCCCCTATGGCTACACCTTC. This codes for CAISDGTGPYGYTF.